This T cell receptor beta chain was documented in a study of Ad26.COV2.S vaccination and SARS-CoV-2 variants. Across the whole study: Intramuscular Ad26.COV2.S doses were given once or twice, 56 days apart.

The V gene lost 0 bases and the J gene lost 10 bases, with 9 bases spanning the gap. CDR3 length: 12 amino acids. Per germline, CDR1 SGHRS and CDR2 YFSETQ. TCRdb keeps only in-frame clones here, not all; method: immunoSEQ multiplex PCR. The data contain around 350,000 clones, about 85% of them singletons. Worth noting for this clone: The antigen is unknown.

Treatment described: some 20 received Ad26.COV2.S at low or high dose, single or two shots; roughly 5 received placebo; per-sample allocation not given. Sampling was done on day 63 after the first vaccine or placebo injection. The sample came from a Boston adult aged 18-55 years. Study-wide findings and caveats: Analyses of TCR breadth and depth may have underestimated total T cell responses. Once vaccination had occurred, spike-specific CD8+ and CD4+ T cell responses reportedly showed substantial breadth.

V and J are TRBV5-1 and TRBJ2-3; D uncertain. Specimen: peripheral blood, collected in a trial of Ad26.COV2.S vaccine versus placebo. This receptor was obtained from a person aged 18-60 years who received the Ad26.COV2.S COVID-19 vaccine or a placebo. CDR3 loop: CASSLGVGAQYF. DNA for the CDR3: TGCGCCAGCAGCTTGGGAGTTGGTGCGCAGTATTTT. The variable domain in full, completed from reference TRBV5-1 and TRBJ2-3, reads KAGVTQTPRYLIKTRGQQVTLSCSPISGHRSVSWYQQTPGQGLQFLFEYFSETQRNKGNFPGRFSGRQFSNSRSEMNVSTLELGDSALYLCASSLGVGAQYFGPGTRLTVL.